This TCR beta chain was observed in a study of T cell repertoires in cytomegalovirus infection. Study-wide context: Public TCR beta signatures were indicative of both CMV infection and a matching HLA type.

Notes on this clonotype: Its matching antigen is unknown.

TCRdb ran MiXCR on the reads and lists one entry per CDR3 protein. The repertoire consists of about 27,000 distinct CDR3 sequences, with around 19% occurring once and the leading ten covering approximately 81%. Looked up from germline, CDR1 is SGHTA and CDR2 is FQGNSA. The CDR3 runs to 17 residues. Trimming removed 5 bases from V and 0 bases from J; junction bases left unmatched: 9. The study, taken as a whole, reports: CMV-specific TCR beta clonotypes restricted by HLA-C were the ones dominating the ex vivo response.

The material was CD8+ T cells from cultured PBMCs, obtained from culture after CMV antigen stimulation. The receptor was derived from a human donor in good health (CMV status not recorded). Some clones in this sample may be carry-over from other donors' samples. V usage is TRBV7-2 and J usage is TRBJ2-2; 7 bases match TRBD1. The CDR3 protein is CASSPTGPMTNTGELFF. CDR3 nucleotide sequence: TGTGCCAGCAGCCCGACAGGGCCAATGACGAACACCGGGGAGCTGTTTTTT.